A selection of T cell receptor beta chains follows, all from one sample in a study of patients and donors after allogeneic stem cell transplantation. TCRdb fed the RT-PCR reads into MiXCR, producing one record per CDR3 protein. The sample includes fewer than 500,000 distinct CDR3 sequences, under 20% seen only once; the top ten take less than 8.5%. Input material: blood, either unsorted or a sorted T cell fraction (not recorded which). The receptors shown here come from a human donor who was either an allogeneic HSCT recipient or a stem cell or donor lymphocyte infusion donor (not recorded which). It is not recorded whose cells these are; they may come from a transplant donor. Each CDR3 is given with its conserved first and last residue.

V gene	J gene	CDR3 protein
TRBV14	TRBJ2-1	CASSQTLAGGPYNEQFF
TRBV25-1	TRBJ1-6	CASSEERYDNSPLHF
TRBV20-1	TRBJ2-7	CSAREGSGSYEQYF
TRBV5-1	TRBJ2-2	CASSLGAKTNTGELFF
TRBV12-3/TRBV12-4	TRBJ2-1	CALSSGRSGNEQFF
TRBV12-3/TRBV12-4	TRBJ2-7	CASSYIAGGPYEQYF
TRBV7-6	TRBJ2-7	CASSLGGGGLYISYEQYF
TRBV9	TRBJ2-5	CASSRGGGKYQETQYF
TRBV28	TRBJ2-5	CASSLPRLARGETQYF
TRBV3-1	TRBJ2-5	CASSQLRQSGRETQYF
TRBV4-2	TRBJ1-2	CASSIQGESNYGYTF
TRBV3-1	TRBJ2-3	CASSRNRVSTDTQYF
TRBV7-9	TRBJ1-4	CASSPGPVEKLFF
TRBV7-9	TRBJ1-1	CASSLVQSEAFF
TRBV3-1	TRBJ1-1	CASSRRAGDTEAFF
TRBV29-1	TRBJ2-5	CSAKTVETQYF
TRBV7-2	TRBJ1-3	CASSPGLAGNTIYF
TRBV12-3/TRBV12-4	TRBJ2-2	CASSFQGPFTGELFF
TRBV15	TRBJ1-6	CATSGEYNSPLHF
TRBV12-3/TRBV12-4	TRBJ1-3	CASTRGGTGKGTIYF
TRBV11-2	TRBJ1-1	CASEQGEAFF
TRBV9	TRBJ2-5	CASSVGGGKGETQYF
TRBV5-1	TRBJ2-1	CASSFAAATYNEQFF
TRBV2	TRBJ1-6	CASTRDYNSPLHF
TRBV6-2/TRBV6-3	TRBJ1-3	CASSPSDRASGNTIYF
TRBV12-3/TRBV12-4	TRBJ1-2	CASRLWVYGYTF
TRBV6-5	TRBJ1-1	CASSYLAGTGSTEAFF
TRBV7-6	TRBJ2-3	CASSLGGAHTQYF
TRBV29-1	TRBJ2-1	CSVYPEGNEQFF
TRBV7-9	TRBJ2-7	CASSRTLDGRSSYEQYF
TRBV12-3/TRBV12-4	TRBJ2-3	CASMAPGSGTQYF
TRBV12-3/TRBV12-4	TRBJ2-7	CASSWGGNEQYF
TRBV7-8	TRBJ2-7	CASRSRQGLHEQYF
TRBV7-9	TRBJ2-7	CASSLGGGKPYEQYF
TRBV5-1	TRBJ2-3	CASSWRVSTDTQYF
TRBV15	TRBJ2-1	CATRGVGGAWEQFF
TRBV6-2/TRBV6-3	TRBJ1-2	CASSSGQPSLYGYTF
TRBV5-1	TRBJ2-7	CASRDEGARGLIEQYF